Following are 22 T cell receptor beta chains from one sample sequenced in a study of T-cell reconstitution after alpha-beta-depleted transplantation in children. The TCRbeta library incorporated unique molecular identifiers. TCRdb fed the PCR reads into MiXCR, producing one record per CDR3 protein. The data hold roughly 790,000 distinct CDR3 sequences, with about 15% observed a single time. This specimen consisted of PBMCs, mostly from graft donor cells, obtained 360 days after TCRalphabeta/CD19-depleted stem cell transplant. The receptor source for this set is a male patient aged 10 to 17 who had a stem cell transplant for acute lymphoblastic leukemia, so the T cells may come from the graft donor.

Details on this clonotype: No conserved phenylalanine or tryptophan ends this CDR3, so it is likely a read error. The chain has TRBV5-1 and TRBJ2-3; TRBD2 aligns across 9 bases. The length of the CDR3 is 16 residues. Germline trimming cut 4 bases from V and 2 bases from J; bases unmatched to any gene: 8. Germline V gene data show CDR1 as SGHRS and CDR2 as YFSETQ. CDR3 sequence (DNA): TGCGCCAGCAGCGCCCACCTAGCGGGGTCCACAGATACGCAGTATTCT. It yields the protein CASSAHLAGSTDTQYS.

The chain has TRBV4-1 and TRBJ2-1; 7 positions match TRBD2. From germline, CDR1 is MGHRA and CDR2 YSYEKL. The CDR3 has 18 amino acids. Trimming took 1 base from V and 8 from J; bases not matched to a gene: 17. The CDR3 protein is CASSQVRGFSGFDDEQFF. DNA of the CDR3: TGCGCCAGCAGCCAAGTGAGGGGTTTTAGCGGGTTTGATGATGAGCAGTTCTTC.

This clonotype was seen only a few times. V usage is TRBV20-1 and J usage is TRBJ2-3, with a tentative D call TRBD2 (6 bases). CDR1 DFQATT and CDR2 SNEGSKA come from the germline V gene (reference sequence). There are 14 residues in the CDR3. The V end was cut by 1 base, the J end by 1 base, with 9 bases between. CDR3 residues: CSARVRLGTDTQYF. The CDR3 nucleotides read TGCAGTGCTAGAGTACGACTAGGCACAGATACGCAGTATTTT.

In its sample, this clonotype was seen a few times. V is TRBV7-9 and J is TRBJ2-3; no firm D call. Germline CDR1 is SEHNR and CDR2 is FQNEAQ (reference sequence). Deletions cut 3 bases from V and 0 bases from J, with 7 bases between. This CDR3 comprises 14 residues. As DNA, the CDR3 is TGTGCCAGCAGCTTTTCGACTAGCACAGATACGCAGTATTTT. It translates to CASSFSTSTDTQYF.

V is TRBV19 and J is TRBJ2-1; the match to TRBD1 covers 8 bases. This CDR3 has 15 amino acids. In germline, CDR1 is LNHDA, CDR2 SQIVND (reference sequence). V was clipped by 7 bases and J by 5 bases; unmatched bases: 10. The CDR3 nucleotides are TGTGCCAGTACCATAGAAGGACAGGGACACAATGAGCAGTTCTTC. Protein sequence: CASTIEGQGHNEQFF.

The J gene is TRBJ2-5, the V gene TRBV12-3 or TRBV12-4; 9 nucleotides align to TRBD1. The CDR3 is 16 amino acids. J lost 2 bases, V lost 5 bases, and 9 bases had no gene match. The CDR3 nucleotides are TGTGCCAGCAGTGGCCCCGGGACAGGGCGACAAGAGACCCAGTACTTC. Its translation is CASSGPGTGRQETQYF.

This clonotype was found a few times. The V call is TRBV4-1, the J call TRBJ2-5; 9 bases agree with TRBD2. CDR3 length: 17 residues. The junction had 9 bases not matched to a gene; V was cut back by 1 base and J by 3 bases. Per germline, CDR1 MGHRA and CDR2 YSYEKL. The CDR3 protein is CASSQGAAGGRKETQYF. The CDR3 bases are TGCGCCAGCAGCCAAGGAGCAGCGGGGGGACGTAAAGAGACCCAGTACTTC.

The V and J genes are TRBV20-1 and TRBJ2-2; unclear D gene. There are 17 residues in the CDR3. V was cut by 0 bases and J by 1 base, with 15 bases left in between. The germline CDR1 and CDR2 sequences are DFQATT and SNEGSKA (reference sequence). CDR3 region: CSARERLRAVNTGELFF. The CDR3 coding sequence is TGCAGTGCTAGAGAGAGGCTCCGCGCCGTGAACACCGGGGAGCTGTTTTTT.

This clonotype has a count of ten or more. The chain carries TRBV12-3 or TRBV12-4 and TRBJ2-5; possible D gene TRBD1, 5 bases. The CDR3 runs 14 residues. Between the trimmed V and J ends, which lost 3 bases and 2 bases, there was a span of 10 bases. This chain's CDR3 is CASSFGPGQETQYF. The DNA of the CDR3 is TGTGCCAGCAGTTTCGGCCCAGGGCAAGAGACCCAGTACTTC.

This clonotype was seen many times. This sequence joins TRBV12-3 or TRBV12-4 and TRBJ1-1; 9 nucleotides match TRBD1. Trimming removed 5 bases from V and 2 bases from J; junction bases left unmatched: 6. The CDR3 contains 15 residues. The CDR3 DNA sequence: TGTGCCAGCAGTCCTACAGGGGGCAGAAACACTGAAGCTTTCTTT. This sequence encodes CASSPTGGRNTEAFF.

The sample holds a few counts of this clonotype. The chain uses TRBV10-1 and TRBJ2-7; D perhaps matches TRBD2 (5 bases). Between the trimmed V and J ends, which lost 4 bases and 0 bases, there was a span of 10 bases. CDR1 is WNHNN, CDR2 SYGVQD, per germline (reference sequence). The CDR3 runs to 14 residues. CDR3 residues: CASSVGRGSYEQYF. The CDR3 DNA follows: TGCGCCAGCAGTGTGGGTCGGGGCTCCTACGAGCAGTACTTC.

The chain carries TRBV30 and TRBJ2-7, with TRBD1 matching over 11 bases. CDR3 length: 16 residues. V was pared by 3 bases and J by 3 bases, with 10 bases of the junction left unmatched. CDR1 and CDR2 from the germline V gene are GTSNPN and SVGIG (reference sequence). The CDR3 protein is CAWSVSPGTGGYEQYF. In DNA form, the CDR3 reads TGTGCCTGGAGCGTAAGCCCCGGGACAGGGGGCTACGAGCAGTACTTC.

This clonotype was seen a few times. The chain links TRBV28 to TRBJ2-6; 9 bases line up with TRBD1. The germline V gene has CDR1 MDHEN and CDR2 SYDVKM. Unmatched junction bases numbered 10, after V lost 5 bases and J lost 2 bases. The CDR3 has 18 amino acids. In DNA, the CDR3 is TGTGCCAGCAGTACCGCCGGGACAGGGTTAGCTGGGGCCAACGTCCTGACTTTC. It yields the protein CASSTAGTGLAGANVLTF.

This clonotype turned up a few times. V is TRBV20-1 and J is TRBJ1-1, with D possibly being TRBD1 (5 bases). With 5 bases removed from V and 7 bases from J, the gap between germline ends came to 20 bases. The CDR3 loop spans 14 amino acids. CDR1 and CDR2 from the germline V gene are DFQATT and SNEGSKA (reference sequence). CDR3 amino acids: CSAPTGTAFFEAFF. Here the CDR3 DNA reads TGCAGTGCTCCGACCGGGACCGCCTTTTTTGAAGCTTTCTTT.

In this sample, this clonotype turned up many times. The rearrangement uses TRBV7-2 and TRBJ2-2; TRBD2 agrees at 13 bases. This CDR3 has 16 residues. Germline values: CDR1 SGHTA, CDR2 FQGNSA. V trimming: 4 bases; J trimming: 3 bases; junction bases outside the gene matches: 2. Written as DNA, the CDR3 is TGTGCCAGCAGCTGGACTAGCGGGGGATACACCGGGGAGCTGTTTTTT. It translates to CASSWTSGGYTGELFF.

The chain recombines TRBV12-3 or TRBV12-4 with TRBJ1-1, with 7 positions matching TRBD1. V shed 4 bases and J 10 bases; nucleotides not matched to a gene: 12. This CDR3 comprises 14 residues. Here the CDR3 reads CASSSQGVLLGAFF. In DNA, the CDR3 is TGTGCCAGCAGTTCCCAGGGGGTTCTCTTAGGAGCTTTCTTT.

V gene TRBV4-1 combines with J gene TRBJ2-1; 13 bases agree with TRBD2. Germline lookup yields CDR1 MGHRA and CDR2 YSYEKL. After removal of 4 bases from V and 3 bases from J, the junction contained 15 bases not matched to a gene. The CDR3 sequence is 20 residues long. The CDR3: CASSLPGLAGKRAYYNEQFF. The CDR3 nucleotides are TGCGCCAGCAGCCTACCGGGACTAGCGGGAAAGAGGGCTTACTACAATGAGCAGTTCTTC.

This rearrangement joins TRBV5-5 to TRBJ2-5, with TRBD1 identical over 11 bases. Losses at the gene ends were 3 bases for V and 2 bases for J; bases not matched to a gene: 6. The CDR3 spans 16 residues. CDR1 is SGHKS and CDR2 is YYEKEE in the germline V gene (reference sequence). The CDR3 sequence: CASSSLGTGGQETQYF. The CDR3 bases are TGTGCCAGCAGCTCCCTTGGGACAGGGGGGCAAGAGACCCAGTACTTC.

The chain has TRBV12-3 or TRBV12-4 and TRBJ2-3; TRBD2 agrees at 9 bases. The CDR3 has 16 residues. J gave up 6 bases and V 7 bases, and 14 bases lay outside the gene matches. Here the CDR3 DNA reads TGTGCCAGCACCCCCTCGGGGGCGGGAGGGCACGATACGCAGTATTTT. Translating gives CASTPSGAGGHDTQYF.

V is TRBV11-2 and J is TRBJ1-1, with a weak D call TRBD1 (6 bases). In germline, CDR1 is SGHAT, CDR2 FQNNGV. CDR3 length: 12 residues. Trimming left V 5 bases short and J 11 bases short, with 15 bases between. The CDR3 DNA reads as TGTGCCAGCAGCCCCAGGCGGGGGCTTGCTTTCTTT. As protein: CASSPRRGLAFF.

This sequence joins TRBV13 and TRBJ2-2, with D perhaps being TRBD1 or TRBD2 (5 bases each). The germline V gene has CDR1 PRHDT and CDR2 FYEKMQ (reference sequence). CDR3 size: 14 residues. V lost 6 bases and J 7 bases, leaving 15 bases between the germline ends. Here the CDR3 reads CASRMGPPVGELFF. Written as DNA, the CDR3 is TGTGCCAGCAGGATGGGACCACCTGTCGGGGAGCTGTTTTTT. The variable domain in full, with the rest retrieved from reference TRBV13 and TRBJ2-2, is AAGVIQSPRHLIKEKRETATLKCYPIPRHDTVYWYQQGPGQDPQFLISFYEKMQSDKGSIPDRFSAQQFSDYHSELNMSSLELGDSALYFCASRMGPPVGELFFGEGSRLTVL.

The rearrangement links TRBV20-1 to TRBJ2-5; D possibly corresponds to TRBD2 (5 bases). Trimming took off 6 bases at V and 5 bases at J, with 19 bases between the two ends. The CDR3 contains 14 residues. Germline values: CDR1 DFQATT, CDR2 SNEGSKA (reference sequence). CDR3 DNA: TGCAGTGCCCCGGGAAGGCAGGTGGGCGAGACCCAGTACTTC. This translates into CSAPGRQVGETQYF.